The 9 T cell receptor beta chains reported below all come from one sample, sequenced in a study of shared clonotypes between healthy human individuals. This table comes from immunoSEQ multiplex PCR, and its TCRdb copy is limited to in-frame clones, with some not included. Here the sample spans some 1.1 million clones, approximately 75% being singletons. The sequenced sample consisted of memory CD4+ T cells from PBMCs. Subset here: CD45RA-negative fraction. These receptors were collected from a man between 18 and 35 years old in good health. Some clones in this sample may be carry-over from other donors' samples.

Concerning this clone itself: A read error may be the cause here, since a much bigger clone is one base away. CDR3 DNA sequence: TGTGCCTGGAGTGCCCCCCTAGCATATACGCAGTATTTT. It specifies CAWSAPLAYTQYF. The genes are TRBV30 and TRBJ2-3, with D possibly being TRBD2 (5 bases). Per the germline V gene, CDR1 is GTSNPN and CDR2 is SVGIG (reference sequence). The CDR3 runs 13 residues. V was trimmed by 1 base and J by 7 bases, leaving 12 bases between them.

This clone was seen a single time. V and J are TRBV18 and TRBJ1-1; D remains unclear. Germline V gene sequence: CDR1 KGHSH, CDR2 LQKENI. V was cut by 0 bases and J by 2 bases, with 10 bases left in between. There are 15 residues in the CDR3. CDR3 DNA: TGTGCCAGCTCACCACCGAGGGCCAGTAACACTGAAGCTTTCTTT. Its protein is CASSPPRASNTEAFF.

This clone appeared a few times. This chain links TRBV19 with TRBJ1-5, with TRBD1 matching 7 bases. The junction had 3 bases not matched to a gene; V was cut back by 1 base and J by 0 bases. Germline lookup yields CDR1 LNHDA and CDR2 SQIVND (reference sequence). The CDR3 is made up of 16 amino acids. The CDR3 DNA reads TGTGCCAGTAGTATAGCGGCAGGGGGTAGCAATCAGCCCCAGCATTTT. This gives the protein CASSIAAGGSNQPQHF.

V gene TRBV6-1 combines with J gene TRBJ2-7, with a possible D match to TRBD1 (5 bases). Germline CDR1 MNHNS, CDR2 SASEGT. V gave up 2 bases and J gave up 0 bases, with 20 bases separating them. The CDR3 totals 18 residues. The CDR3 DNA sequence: TGTGCCAGCAGTGAAAGTAGGTTGACAGCCAAAAGCTCCTACGAGCAGTACTTC. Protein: CASSESRLTAKSSYEQYF.

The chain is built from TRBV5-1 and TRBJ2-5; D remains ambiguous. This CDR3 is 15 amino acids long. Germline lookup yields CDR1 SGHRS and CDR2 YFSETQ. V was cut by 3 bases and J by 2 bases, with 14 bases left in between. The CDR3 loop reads CASSSIPTLQETQYF. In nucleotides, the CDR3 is TGCGCCAGCAGCTCTATACCCACTCTACAAGAGACCCAGTACTTC.

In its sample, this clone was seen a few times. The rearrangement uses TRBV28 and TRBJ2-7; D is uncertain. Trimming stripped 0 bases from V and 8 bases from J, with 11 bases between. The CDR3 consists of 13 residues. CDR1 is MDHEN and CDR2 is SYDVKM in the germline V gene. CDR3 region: CASSLWSAKKQYF. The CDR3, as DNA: TGTGCCAGCAGTTTATGGTCGGCTAAAAAGCAGTACTTC.

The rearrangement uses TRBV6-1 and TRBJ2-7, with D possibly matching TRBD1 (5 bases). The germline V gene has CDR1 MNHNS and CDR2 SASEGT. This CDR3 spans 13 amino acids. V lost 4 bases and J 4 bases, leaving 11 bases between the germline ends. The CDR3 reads CASSVQGNYEQYF. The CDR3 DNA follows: TGTGCCAGCAGTGTTCAGGGAAATTACGAGCAGTACTTC.

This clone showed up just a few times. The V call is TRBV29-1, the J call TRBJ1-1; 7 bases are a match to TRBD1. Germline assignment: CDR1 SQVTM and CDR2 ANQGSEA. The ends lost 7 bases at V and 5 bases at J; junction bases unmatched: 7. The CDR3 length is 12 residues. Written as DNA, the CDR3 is TGCAGCGCCCGAACGGACAGGACTGAAGCTTTCTTT. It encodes CSARTDRTEAFF.

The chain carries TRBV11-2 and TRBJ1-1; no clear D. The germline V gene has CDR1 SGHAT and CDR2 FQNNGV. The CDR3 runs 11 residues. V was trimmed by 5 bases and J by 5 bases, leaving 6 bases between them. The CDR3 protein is CASSTWTEAFF. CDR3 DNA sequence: TGTGCCAGCAGCACTTGGACTGAAGCTTTCTTT.